The source of this T cell receptor (beta chain) is a study of beta chain features in type 1 diabetes. Study outcomes and limitations: Type 1 diabetes patients had moderately but significantly shorter TCRB CDR3s in all four CD4+ subsets.

The V gene lost 4 bases and the J gene lost 5 bases, with 10 bases spanning the gap. Germline V gene sequence: CDR1 SEHNR, CDR2 FQNEAQ (reference sequence). The CDR3 loop spans 13 amino acids. All of the isolated RNA was reverse transcribed, so expressed TCRB transcripts were sequenced. Some clones are missing from TCRdb's copy, which holds only in-frame ones; the method was immunoSEQ multiplex PCR. The sample holds 500,000 to 650,000 clones, roughly an eighth seen once. About this clone: Its target is unknown.

This TCR was sampled from a young man with type 1 diabetes. Sequencing was performed on naive CD4+ T cells from blood. V gene TRBV7-9 combines with J gene TRBJ2-3, with TRBD1 as a possible D gene (5 bases). CDR3 nucleotides: TGTGCCAGCAGCTCAACAGGTGGAGATACGCAGTATTTT. This codes for CASSSTGGDTQYF. Full variable domain (outside the CDR3, taken from reference TRBV7-9 and TRBJ2-3): DTGVSQNPRHKITKRGQNVTFRCDPISEHNRLYWYRQTLGQGPEFLTYFQNEAQLEKSRLLSDRFSAERPKGSFSTLEIQRTEQGDSAMYLCASSSTGGDTQYFGPGTRLTVL.